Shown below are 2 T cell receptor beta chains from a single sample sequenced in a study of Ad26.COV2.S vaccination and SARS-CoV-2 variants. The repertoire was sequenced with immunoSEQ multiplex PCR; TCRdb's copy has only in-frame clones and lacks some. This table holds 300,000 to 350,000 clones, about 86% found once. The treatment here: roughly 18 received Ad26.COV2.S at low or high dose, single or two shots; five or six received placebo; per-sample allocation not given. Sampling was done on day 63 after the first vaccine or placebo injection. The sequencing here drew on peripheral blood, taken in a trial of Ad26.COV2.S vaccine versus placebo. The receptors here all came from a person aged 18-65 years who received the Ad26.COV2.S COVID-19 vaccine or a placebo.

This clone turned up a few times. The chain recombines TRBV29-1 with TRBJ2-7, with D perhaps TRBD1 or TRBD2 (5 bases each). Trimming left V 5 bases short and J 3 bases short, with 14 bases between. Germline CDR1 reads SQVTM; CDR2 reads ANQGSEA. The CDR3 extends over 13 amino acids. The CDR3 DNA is TGCAGCGTTAAAGGGACGGACATCTACGAGCAGTACTTC. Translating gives CSVKGTDIYEQYF.

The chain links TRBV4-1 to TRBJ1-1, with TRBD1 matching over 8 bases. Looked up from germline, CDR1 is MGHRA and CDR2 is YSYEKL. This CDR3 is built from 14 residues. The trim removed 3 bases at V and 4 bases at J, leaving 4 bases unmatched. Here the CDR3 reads CASSHSTGGTEAFF. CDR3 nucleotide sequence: TGCGCCAGCAGCCATTCCACAGGGGGCACTGAAGCTTTCTTT.